This TCR beta chain was profiled in a study of naive and memory T cell subsets. General observations from the study: A few larger clonotypes appeared in naive repertoires, especially CD8, possibly memory cells re-expressing CD45RA.

Two oligonucleotides, mixed equimolar, formed the beta constant-region primer covering TRBC1 and TRBC2. Via MiXCR, TCRdb re-called the UMI-ligation and nested PCR reads, giving one row per CDR3 protein. The sample records 140,000 to 150,000 distinct CDR3 sequences, approximately 17% being singletons. Germline V gene data show CDR1 as SEHNR and CDR2 as FQNEAQ (reference sequence). Deletions cut 4 bases from V and 0 bases from J, with 13 bases between. The length of the CDR3 is 15 residues. Worth noting for this clonotype: The antigen is not known.

The specimen was naive CD4+ T cells from blood. The receptor comes from a human donor in good health. The chain links TRBV7-9 to TRBJ2-7; possible D gene TRBD2, 7 bases. The CDR3 loop is CASSSGGPSSYEQYF. The CDR3 DNA reads as TGTGCCAGCAGCTCCGGGGGGCCCAGCTCCTACGAGCAGTACTTC.